Listed below are T cell receptor beta chains from one sample, sequenced in a study of a mutant IDH1 vaccine in newly diagnosed glioma. Generated by immunoSEQ multiplex PCR, the TCRdb table keeps only in-frame clones and is missing some. Here the sample spans some 59,000 clones, 70% to 90% being singletons. Sequenced material: PBMCs, taken from a glioma patient treated with radiotherapy, temozolomide or both. All receptors come from a man aged 18 to 29 with glioma. Each CDR3 is given with its conserved first and last residue. Some rows mark clone size as missing; the rest say once, few, many or name a class of expanded clone.

J gene: TRBJ1-2
clone size: -
V gene: TRBV7-9
CDR3 protein: CASSLAINYGYTF

J gene: TRBJ2-7
clone size: -
V gene: TRBV7-9
CDR3 protein: CASSSLWENEQYF

J gene: TRBJ1-1
clone size: -
V gene: TRBV10-3
CDR3 protein: CAISDQQTWTEAFF

J gene: TRBJ1-1
clone size: -
V gene: TRBV10-3
CDR3 protein: CAISSTLNTEAFF

J gene: TRBJ2-5
clone size: -
V gene: TRBV27
CDR3 protein: CASRGLAGSWVQETQYF

J gene: TRBJ2-7
clone size: -
V gene: TRBV5-1
CDR3 protein: CASSLDSGGALYEQYF

J gene: TRBJ1-1
clone size: -
V gene: TRBV18
CDR3 protein: CASSPFGQRDTEAFF

J gene: TRBJ1-2
clone size: -
V gene: TRBV29-1
CDR3 protein: CSVSPRQALGGYTF

J gene: TRBJ1-4
clone size: -
V gene: TRBV5-1
CDR3 protein: CASSLGWTGDGTNEKLFF

J gene: TRBJ1-6
clone size: -
V gene: TRBV4-1
CDR3 protein: CASSQGGGVNSPLHF

J gene: TRBJ1-1
clone size: -
V gene: TRBV15
CDR3 protein: CATSRTPGAEAFF

J gene: TRBJ2-1
clone size: -
V gene: TRBV6-5
CDR3 protein: CASRDSTYNEQFF

J gene: TRBJ1-3
clone size: -
V gene: TRBV30
CDR3 protein: CAWSVGFVIYF

J gene: TRBJ1-4
clone size: -
V gene: TRBV5-1
CDR3 protein: CASRRQGGVYEKLFF

J gene: TRBJ2-7
clone size: -
V gene: TRBV19
CDR3 protein: CASSLTWGPYYEQYF

J gene: TRBJ1-1
clone size: few
V gene: TRBV4-2
CDR3 protein: CASSRLGQVEAFF

J gene: TRBJ2-1
clone size: -
V gene: TRBV6-5
CDR3 protein: CASSYSGTGTYNEQFF

J gene: TRBJ2-3
clone size: -
V gene: TRBV30
CDR3 protein: CAWSLLGTDTQYF

J gene: TRBJ2-3
clone size: -
V gene: TRBV9
CDR3 protein: CASSVPTQRTSGSTDTQYF

J gene: TRBJ1-4
clone size: -
V gene: TRBV2
CDR3 protein: CASSGQPTNEKLFF

J gene: TRBJ1-1
clone size: -
V gene: TRBV5-4
CDR3 protein: CASNTRTGGLNTEAFF

J gene: TRBJ1-1
clone size: once
V gene: TRBV7-3
CDR3 protein: CASLPGGDHTEAFF

J gene: TRBJ1-1
clone size: -
V gene: TRBV5-1
CDR3 protein: CASSPQGGTDTEAFF

J gene: TRBJ1-1
clone size: -
V gene: TRBV7-2
CDR3 protein: CASLRLQNTEAFF

J gene: TRBJ2-7
clone size: -
V gene: TRBV30
CDR3 protein: CAWSKGLEQYF

J gene: TRBJ1-1
clone size: -
V gene: TRBV5-4
CDR3 protein: CASSQNTEAFF

J gene: TRBJ1-1
clone size: -
V gene: TRBV6-5
CDR3 protein: CASNNDGLNTEAFF

J gene: TRBJ2-7
clone size: -
V gene: TRBV6-5
CDR3 protein: CASSYTGEPKKYF

J gene: TRBJ1-2
clone size: -
V gene: TRBV6-5
CDR3 protein: CASRSLTGFKGGYTF

J gene: TRBJ2-5
clone size: -
V gene: TRBV7-9
CDR3 protein: CASSPGVAGEQETQYF

J gene: TRBJ1-1
clone size: -
V gene: TRBV27
CDR3 protein: CASSLGGSEAFF

J gene: TRBJ1-5
clone size: -
V gene: TRBV18
CDR3 protein: CASSAGSRSVGPQHF

J gene: TRBJ2-3
clone size: -
V gene: TRBV18
CDR3 protein: CASSPGLTRGALDTQYF

J gene: TRBJ1-2
clone size: -
V gene: TRBV25-1
CDR3 protein: CASSEPGSIYGYTF

J gene: TRBJ1-6
clone size: -
V gene: TRBV5-4
CDR3 protein: CASSPKVSGSPLHF

J gene: TRBJ2-1
clone size: -
V gene: TRBV5-1
CDR3 protein: CASSLGQGPYNEQFF

J gene: TRBJ2-3
clone size: -
V gene: TRBV9
CDR3 protein: CASSVSVGLRTDTQYF

J gene: TRBJ1-6
clone size: -
V gene: TRBV2
CDR3 protein: CASREDARIGNSPLHF

J gene: TRBJ2-6
clone size: -
V gene: TRBV29-1
CDR3 protein: CSARTGGSSGANVLTF

J gene: TRBJ2-7
clone size: -
V gene: TRBV7-9
CDR3 protein: CASSPRLSSYEQYF

J gene: TRBJ2-1
clone size: -
V gene: TRBV30
CDR3 protein: CAWTPVGRVHEQFF

J gene: TRBJ1-5
clone size: few
V gene: TRBV30
CDR3 protein: CAWSVKSTKGNQPQHF

J gene: TRBJ2-7
clone size: once
V gene: TRBV7-2
CDR3 protein: CASSQVAGPSYEQYF

J gene: TRBJ1-1
clone size: few
V gene: TRBV30
CDR3 protein: CAWDRGQILNTEAFF

J gene: TRBJ1-2
clone size: -
V gene: TRBV9
CDR3 protein: CASSVVGGGYTF

J gene: TRBJ2-3
clone size: -
V gene: TRBV27
CDR3 protein: CTLNRAERDTQYF

J gene: TRBJ1-1
clone size: -
V gene: TRBV6-5
CDR3 protein: CASSYVGIPFNTEAFF